This T cell receptor (beta chain) was retrieved from a study of cytotoxic CD8 clonotypes in ibrutinib-treated CLL. Study as a whole: Among the patients, 10 to 11 presented as relapsed/refractory and roughly 15 as treatment-naive; 17 to 18 showed unmutated IGHV. General observations from the study: Sustained-remission and progressing patients had different sampling times. Increased clonality at ibrutinib response gave way to a return toward baseline at progression. Contraction or stability on treatment characterized the public clonotypes, which were uncommon.

This CDR3 has 13 residues. Germline values: CDR1 SNHLY, CDR2 FYNNEI. Here immunoSEQ multiplex PCR was the method, and the copy in TCRdb shows in-frame clones only, minus some. In the table there are 49,000 or so clones, around half of which are singletons. With respect to this clone: Its specificity is not known. Its ends do not fully match the called genes, so a read error is possible.

The clonotype was recovered from a human donor with chronic lymphocytic leukemia. The sequenced sample was PBMCs, obtained after 12 months of ibrutinib treatment. The rearrangement joins TRBV2 to TRBJ2-3; no reliable D call. Here the CDR3 reads CACSVDFTDTQYF. In DNA form, the CDR3 reads TGTGCCTGCAGCGTAGACTTCACAGATACGCAGTATTTT.